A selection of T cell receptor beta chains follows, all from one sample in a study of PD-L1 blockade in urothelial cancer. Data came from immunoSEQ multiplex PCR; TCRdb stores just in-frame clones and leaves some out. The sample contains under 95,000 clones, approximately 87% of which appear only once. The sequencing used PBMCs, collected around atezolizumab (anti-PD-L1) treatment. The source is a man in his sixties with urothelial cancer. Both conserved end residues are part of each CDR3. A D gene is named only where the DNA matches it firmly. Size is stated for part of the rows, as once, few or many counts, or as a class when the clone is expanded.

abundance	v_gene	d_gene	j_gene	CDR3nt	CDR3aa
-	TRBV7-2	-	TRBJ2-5	TGTGCCAGCAGCCCCCAGGCCATCGGTGGGGGGTGGGAGACCCAGTACTTC	CASSPQAIGGGWETQYF
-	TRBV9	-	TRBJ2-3	TGTGCCAGCAGCGTAGCAGGGGCTCCTGCAGATACGCAGTATTTT	CASSVAGAPADTQYF
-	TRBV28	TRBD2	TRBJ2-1	TGTGCCAGCACCACCACTAGCGGGAGGTTAGATGAGCAGTTCTTC	CASTTTSGRLDEQFF
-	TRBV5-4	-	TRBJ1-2	TGTGCCAGCAGCTTCCCCCGGGGAAGTCCTAGCTACACCTTC	CASSFPRGSPSYTF
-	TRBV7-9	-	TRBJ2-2	TGTGCCAGCAGCTTAGCGGGGGGGCCTACCGGGGAGCTGTTTTTT	CASSLAGGPTGELFF
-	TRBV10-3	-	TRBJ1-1	TGTGCTACCGAGGGGGAATTGAGCACTGAAGCTTTCTTT	CATEGELSTEAFF
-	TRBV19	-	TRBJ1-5	TGTGCCAGTAGTATAGAACAGCAATCCTATCAGCCCCAGCATTTT	CASSIEQQSYQPQHF
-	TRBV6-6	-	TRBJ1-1	TGTGCCAGCGCCCGGGGGAGGGGCACTGAAGCTTTCTTT	CASARGRGTEAFF
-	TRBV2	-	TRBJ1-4	TGTGCCAGCAGTGTGGGGGGGCTACTGGAAAAACTGTTTTTT	CASSVGGLLEKLFF
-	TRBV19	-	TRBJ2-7	TGTGCCAGTAGTATGGGCAGGGCCCCCGAGCAGTACTTC	CASSMGRAPEQYF
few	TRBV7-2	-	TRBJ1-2	TGTGCCAGCAGCCGAACCGGAGCCTATGGCTACACCTTC	CASSRTGAYGYTF
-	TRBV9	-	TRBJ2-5	TGTGCCAGCAGCGTAGGTTACGGGATCCCATCGGGCAGGTCGGAGACCCAGTACTTC	CASSVGYGIPSGRSETQYF
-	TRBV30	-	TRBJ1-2	TGTGCCTGCACCTTGGACAGTAACTATGGCTACACCTTC	CACTLDSNYGYTF
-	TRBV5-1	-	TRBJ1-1	TGCGCCAGCAGCTTGCAAGCGAACACTGAAGCTTTCTTT	CASSLQANTEAFF
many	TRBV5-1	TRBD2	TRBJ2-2	TGCGCCAGCAAAGGGTTGACTAGCGGGGATTCGGGGGAGCTGTTTTTT	CASKGLTSGDSGELFF
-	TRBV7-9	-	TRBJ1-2	TGTGCCAGCAGCTTATCCAGGGTTGGAGCTAACTATGGCTACACCTTC	CASSLSRVGANYGYTF
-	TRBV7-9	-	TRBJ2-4	TGTGCCAGCAGCCCCACAGGGAATTTCGGCATTCAGTACTTC	CASSPTGNFGIQYF
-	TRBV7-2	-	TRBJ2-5	TGTGCCAGCAGCAGACAGGTCCAAGAGACCCAGTACTTC	CASSRQVQETQYF
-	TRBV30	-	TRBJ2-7	TGTGCCTGGAGTGTCACAATGGTCGAGCAGTACTTC	CAWSVTMVEQYF
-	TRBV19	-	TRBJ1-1	TGTGCCAGTACGTCGTACATCATGAACACTGAAGCTTTCTTT	CASTSYIMNTEAFF
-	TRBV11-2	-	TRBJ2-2	TGTGCCAGCAGCTTGAGGACAGATATCACCGGGGAGCTGTTTTTT	CASSLRTDITGELFF
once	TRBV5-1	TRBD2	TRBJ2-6	TGCGCCAGCAGCGACCCTCCTCTTGGGGGGGTGGCTTCTGGGGCCAACGTCCTGACTTTC	CASSDPPLGGVASGANVLTF
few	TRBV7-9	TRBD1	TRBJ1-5	TGTGCCAGCAGCTTAGCTTCAGGGGGTGGCAATCAGCCCCAGCATTTT	CASSLASGGGNQPQHF
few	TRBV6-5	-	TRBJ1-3	TGTGCCAGCAGAACCACAGGGTATGGAAACACCATATATTTT	CASRTTGYGNTIYF
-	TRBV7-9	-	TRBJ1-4	TGTGCCAGCAGCGCCTTCAACAATAATGAAAAACTGTTTTTT	CASSAFNNNEKLFF
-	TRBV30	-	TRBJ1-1	TGTGCCTGGAAAAACGGGAACACTGAAGCTTTCTTT	CAWKNGNTEAFF
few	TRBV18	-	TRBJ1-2	TGTGCCAGCTCACGACAGGACGGGGAGTTCTATGGCTACACCTTC	CASSRQDGEFYGYTF
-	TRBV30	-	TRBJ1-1	TGTGCCTGGAGTTCACTCGCAAACGGGGACACTGAAGCTTTCTTT	CAWSSLANGDTEAFF
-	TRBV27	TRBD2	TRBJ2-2	TGTGCCAGCAGTTTATTGACGGGAGGGGACACCGGGGAGCTGTTTTTT	CASSLLTGGDTGELFF
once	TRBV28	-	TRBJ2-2	TGTGCCTTAAAGCGGCAGAACACCGGGGAGCTGTTTTTT	CALKRQNTGELFF
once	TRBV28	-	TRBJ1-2	TGTGCCAGCAGTGGACTGGGGGGCTACACCTTC	CASSGLGGYTF
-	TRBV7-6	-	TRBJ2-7	TGTGCCAGCAGCTTAGGACAGAAAAGCTCCTACGAGCAGTACTTC	CASSLGQKSSYEQYF
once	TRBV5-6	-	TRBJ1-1	TGTGCCAGCATCCTCTGGGGGCGCATGAACACTGAAGCTTTCTTT	CASILWGRMNTEAFF
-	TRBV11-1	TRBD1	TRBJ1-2	TGTGCCAGCAGCTTAAGTCGATCGGGGACAGTAAACTATGGCTACACCTTC	CASSLSRSGTVNYGYTF
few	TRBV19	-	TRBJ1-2	TGTGCCAGTAGGACCGGACAGAGTGCCTATGGCTACACCTTC	CASRTGQSAYGYTF
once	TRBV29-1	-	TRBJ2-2	TGCAGCGTTGAGGGGGCAGACCCGAACACCGGGGAGCTGTTTTTT	CSVEGADPNTGELFF
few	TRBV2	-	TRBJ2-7	TGTGCCAGCAGCGCCGGGGGAAAGGAATACGAGCAGTACTTC	CASSAGGKEYEQYF